Listed below are T cell receptor beta chains from one sample, sequenced in a study of blood T cell repertoires in COVID-19. Some clones are missing from TCRdb's copy, which holds only in-frame ones; the method was immunoSEQ multiplex PCR. The sample comprises approximately 170,000 clones, 86% of which are singletons, and over 7% rests with the top ten. The sample consisted of peripheral blood. All receptors derive from a man in his forties or fifties with active or convalescent COVID-19. The CDR3 runs from the conserved cysteine through the conserved F or W. A D gene is named only where the DNA matches it firmly. Only part of the rows carry a size: once, few, many, or a class if the clone is expanded.

clone_size: -; d_call: TRBD1; j_call: TRBJ1-5; v_call: TRBV6-1; cdr3_aa: CASRPGQGPNQPQHF; cdr3_nt: TGTGCCAGCAGACCGGGACAGGGGCCCAATCAGCCCCAGCATTTT
clone_size: -; d_call: TRBD1; j_call: TRBJ2-3; v_call: TRBV24-1; cdr3_aa: CATSDAAPGTGDTDTQYF; cdr3_nt: TGTGCCACCAGTGACGCAGCACCCGGGACAGGGGATACAGATACGCAGTATTTT
clone_size: -; d_call: -; j_call: TRBJ1-6; v_call: TRBV15; cdr3_aa: CATSRDPNNSPLHF; cdr3_nt: TGTGCCACCAGCAGAGACCCAAATAATTCACCCCTCCACTTT
clone_size: -; d_call: -; j_call: TRBJ1-2; v_call: TRBV4-2; cdr3_aa: CASSQDYWGRGYGYTF; cdr3_nt: TGTGCCAGCAGCCAAGATTATTGGGGGCGCGGTTATGGCTACACCTTC
clone_size: -; d_call: -; j_call: TRBJ1-2; v_call: TRBV29-1; cdr3_aa: CTVGDFNYGYTF; cdr3_nt: TGCACCGTGGGGGACTTTAACTATGGCTACACCTTC
clone_size: -; d_call: -; j_call: TRBJ2-7; v_call: TRBV9; cdr3_aa: CASSVMDGGYEQYF; cdr3_nt: TGTGCCAGCAGCGTAATGGACGGGGGTTATGAGCAGTACTTC
clone_size: few; d_call: TRBD2; j_call: TRBJ2-7; v_call: TRBV6-6; cdr3_aa: CASSYGGDFAEQYF; cdr3_nt: TGTGCCAGCAGTTACGGGGGGGACTTCGCCGAGCAGTACTTC
clone_size: -; d_call: TRBD1; j_call: TRBJ2-2; v_call: TRBV7-3; cdr3_aa: CASSLGQGIGELFF; cdr3_nt: TGTGCCAGCAGCTTGGGACAGGGCATCGGGGAGCTGTTTTTT
clone_size: -; d_call: -; j_call: TRBJ1-2; v_call: TRBV6-6; cdr3_aa: CASSYGQYNYGYTF; cdr3_nt: TGTGCCAGCAGTTACGGACAGTATAACTATGGCTACACCTTC
clone_size: few; d_call: -; j_call: TRBJ2-5; v_call: TRBV12-3/TRBV12-4; cdr3_aa: CASRDSVQETQYF; cdr3_nt: TGTGCCAGCAGGGACAGTGTTCAAGAGACCCAGTACTTC
clone_size: -; d_call: -; j_call: TRBJ2-3; v_call: TRBV5-5; cdr3_aa: CASSSDRYFTDTQYF; cdr3_nt: TGTGCCAGCAGCTCGGACAGATATTTCACAGATACGCAGTATTTT
clone_size: -; d_call: TRBD1; j_call: TRBJ1-5; v_call: TRBV11-2; cdr3_aa: CASSLATGPNQPQHF; cdr3_nt: TGTGCCAGCAGCTTAGCGACAGGGCCCAATCAGCCCCAGCATTTT
clone_size: -; d_call: -; j_call: TRBJ1-3; v_call: TRBV6-5; cdr3_aa: CASSLPGNGNTIYF; cdr3_nt: TGTGCCAGCAGCCTCCCAGGAAACGGAAACACCATATATTTT
clone_size: -; d_call: TRBD1; j_call: TRBJ2-1; v_call: TRBV9; cdr3_aa: CASSVQPGGEYNEQFF; cdr3_nt: TGTGCCAGCAGCGTCCAACCAGGGGGCGAGTACAATGAGCAGTTCTTC
clone_size: -; d_call: -; j_call: TRBJ2-3; v_call: TRBV4-3; cdr3_aa: CASSTEAGPSTDTQYF; cdr3_nt: TGCGCCAGCAGCACAGAGGCGGGGCCTAGCACAGATACGCAGTATTTT
clone_size: -; d_call: -; j_call: TRBJ2-6; v_call: TRBV5-4; cdr3_aa: CASSQSGSRASGANVLTF; cdr3_nt: TGTGCCAGCAGCCAGTCGGGGTCTAGGGCCTCTGGGGCCAACGTCCTGACTTTC
clone_size: -; d_call: TRBD1; j_call: TRBJ2-2; v_call: TRBV25-1; cdr3_aa: CASSPWTGSNTGELFF; cdr3_nt: TGTGCCAGCAGCCCGTGGACAGGATCGAACACCGGGGAGCTGTTTTTT
clone_size: -; d_call: TRBD2; j_call: TRBJ2-3; v_call: TRBV7-2; cdr3_aa: CASSLAGAGGQDTQYF; cdr3_nt: TGTGCCAGCAGCTTAGCTGGAGCGGGAGGGCAGGATACGCAGTATTTT
clone_size: -; d_call: TRBD1; j_call: TRBJ2-1; v_call: TRBV6-2/TRBV6-3; cdr3_aa: CASNPRQGWNEQFF; cdr3_nt: TGTGCCAGCAACCCCAGACAGGGATGGAATGAGCAGTTCTTC
clone_size: -; d_call: TRBD2; j_call: TRBJ2-5; v_call: TRBV18; cdr3_aa: CASSASGKETQYF; cdr3_nt: TGTGCCAGCTCGGCTAGCGGGAAAGAGACCCAGTACTTC
clone_size: -; d_call: TRBD1; j_call: TRBJ2-1; v_call: TRBV2; cdr3_aa: CASSATGRNEQFF; cdr3_nt: TGTGCCAGCAGTGCGACAGGGCGGAATGAGCAGTTCTTC
clone_size: -; d_call: -; j_call: TRBJ2-5; v_call: TRBV10-3; cdr3_aa: CAISESLETETQYF; cdr3_nt: TGTGCCATCAGTGAGTCCTTAGAAACGGAGACCCAGTACTTC
clone_size: few; d_call: TRBD1; j_call: TRBJ2-2; v_call: TRBV2; cdr3_aa: CASRPTGTGVTGELFF; cdr3_nt: TGTGCCAGCAGACCCACCGGGACAGGGGTCACCGGGGAGCTGTTTTTT
clone_size: -; d_call: -; j_call: TRBJ1-2; v_call: TRBV19; cdr3_aa: CASIDSGGDLGYTF; cdr3_nt: TGTGCCAGTATCGATTCCGGGGGAGATTTAGGCTACACCTTC
clone_size: -; d_call: TRBD2; j_call: TRBJ2-3; v_call: TRBV20-1; cdr3_aa: CSASFAGGRQGTDTQYF; cdr3_nt: TGCAGTGCTAGTTTCGCGGGGGGGCGGCAAGGCACAGATACGCAGTATTTT
clone_size: -; d_call: TRBD2; j_call: TRBJ2-1; v_call: TRBV2; cdr3_aa: CASSEGGLTEQFF; cdr3_nt: TGTGCCAGCAGTGAGGGGGGGTTAACTGAGCAGTTCTTC
clone_size: -; d_call: -; j_call: TRBJ2-2; v_call: TRBV18; cdr3_aa: CASSPRGTNTGELFF; cdr3_nt: TGTGCCAGCTCACCAAGGGGCACAAACACCGGGGAGCTGTTTTTT
clone_size: -; d_call: TRBD1; j_call: TRBJ1-2; v_call: TRBV28; cdr3_aa: CASSSAGQFYGYTF; cdr3_nt: TGTGCCAGCAGTTCTGCGGGACAGTTCTATGGCTACACCTTC